What follows are 8 T cell receptor beta chains derived from one specimen sequenced in a study of cytomegalovirus exposure and HLA in healthy donors. Measured with immunoSEQ multiplex PCR; TCRdb has only the in-frame clones, and not every one. This table has roughly 75,000 clones, about 94% appearing once. The sample consisted of PBMCs. These TCRs come from a man between 18 and 35 years old in good health and CMV-seropositive.

This rearrangement joins TRBV5-6 to TRBJ2-5; D is ambiguous. CDR1 and CDR2 (germline): SGHDT, YYEEEE. Trimming pared 3 bases from V and 5 bases from J, leaving 11 bases between. This CDR3 has 13 amino acids. The DNA for the CDR3 is TGTGCCAGCAGCTCACCGGGTTGGGAGACCCAGTACTTC. Its translation is CASSSPGWETQYF.

The chain employs TRBV4-1 and TRBJ2-7; D unresolved. Trimming left V 0 bases short and J 2 bases short, with 8 bases between. Germline V gene lookup returns CDR1 MGHRA and CDR2 YSYEKL. The CDR3 consists of 14 residues. CDR3 sequence: CASSQEWLAYEQYF. The CDR3 nucleotides are TGCGCCAGCAGCCAAGAATGGTTAGCCTACGAGCAGTACTTC.

The chain joins TRBV5-1 to TRBJ2-2, with 8 bases aligning to TRBD2. Looked up from germline, CDR1 is SGHRS and CDR2 is YFSETQ. The CDR3 is made up of 15 amino acids. J was trimmed by 4 bases and V by 1 base; bases with no gene match: 3. The chain's CDR3 is CASSLIAGSTGELFF. The CDR3 DNA is TGCGCCAGCAGCTTGATAGCGGGGAGCACCGGGGAGCTGTTTTTT.

The rearrangement links TRBV5-8 to TRBJ1-2; maybe TRBD1 (6 bases). Trimming removed 3 bases from V and 5 bases from J, with 14 bases in between. The CDR3 is made up of 14 amino acids. The germline gives CDR1 SGHTS, CDR2 YDEGEE. The CDR3 sequence is CASSYGQPRYGYTF. The CDR3 DNA reads TGTGCCAGCAGCTATGGACAGCCCAGATATGGCTACACCTTC.

The chain links TRBV9 to TRBJ2-7; the D gene is possibly TRBD1 (6 bases). V lost 1 base and J lost 6, with 17 bases in between. Per the germline V gene, CDR1 is SGDLS and CDR2 is YYNGEE. The CDR3 extends over 15 amino acids. The CDR3 spells CASSVTPTGLSEQYF. Written as DNA, the CDR3 is TGTGCCAGCAGCGTAACCCCGACAGGCTTAAGCGAGCAGTACTTC.

This clone has a handful of counts. The chain has TRBV7-8 and TRBJ2-5; 7 bases agree with TRBD2. The CDR3 runs 16 residues. Germline V gene sequence: CDR1 SGHVS, CDR2 FQNEAQ. The trim removed 2 bases at V and 4 bases at J, leaving 10 bases unmatched. This CDR3 reads CASSLYSGGGIETQYF. The CDR3 nucleotides are TGTGCCAGCAGCTTATACTCGGGAGGAGGAATAGAGACCCAGTACTTC.

This chain uses TRBV4-1 with TRBJ2-1, with D uncertain. Trimming removed 3 bases from V and 5 bases from J, with 11 bases in between. Germline values: CDR1 MGHRA, CDR2 YSYEKL. The CDR3 contains 14 residues. DNA of the CDR3: TGCGCCAGCAGCCAGTCTGGGCCGGACAATGAGCAGTTCTTC. It codes for CASSQSGPDNEQFF.

The chain recombines TRBV29-1 with TRBJ1-1, with D perhaps matching TRBD1 (6 bases). Germline V lookup: CDR1 SQVTM, CDR2 ANQGSEA. The CDR3 contains 14 residues. V was clipped by 7 bases and J by 1 base, with 16 bases between them. CDR3 sequence reads: CSARKQGRNTEAFF. Written as DNA, the CDR3 is TGCAGCGCCCGAAAACAGGGACGGAACACTGAAGCTTTCTTT.